These T cell receptor beta chains were read from a single sample in a study of T-cell memory formation after mild COVID-19. TCRdb reprocessed the 5' RACE reads via MiXCR and lists one record per CDR3 protein. This table has about 560,000 distinct CDR3 sequences, about 20% appearing once. The sample taken for sequencing was PBMCs or a T cell subset sorted from them (not recorded which). All receptors derive from an adult woman who had mild COVID-19 (a few samples of this study predate the infection). Cell type and time point are not known. CDR3s include the opening cysteine and the closing phenylalanine or tryptophan. D genes are given only for firm matches. Rows may omit the clone size; those that give it use once, few, many or a size class.

>TRBV12-3/TRBV12-4|11|TRBD2|few|TRBJ2-1
TGTGCCAGCGAGTGGGGGGGGGAGCAGTTCTTC
CASEWGGEQFF
>TRBV12-3/TRBV12-4|12|-|-|TRBJ1-2
TGTGCCAGCAGTTTTTTTAGCAGTGGCTACACCTTC
CASSFFSSGYTF
>TRBV7-6|18|TRBD1|few|TRBJ2-7
TGTGCCAGCAGCTTAGTTTTGGCGGGACAGGGGAGCTCCTACGAGCAGTACTTC
CASSLVLAGQGSSYEQYF
>TRBV3-1|14|TRBD1|few|TRBJ1-6
TGTGCCAGCAGCCCGGGACAGGCCGATTCACCCCTCCACTTT
CASSPGQADSPLHF
>TRBV6-4|13|-|few|TRBJ2-3
TGTGCCAGCAGTGGATCTAGCACAGATACGCAGTATTTT
CASSGSSTDTQYF
>TRBV27|15|-|-|TRBJ1-5
TGTGCCAGCAGTTCCTGGGATTCGGGCAATCAGCCCCAGCATTTT
CASSSWDSGNQPQHF
>TRBV20-1|14|-|-|TRBJ1-5
TGCAGTGCCACTTCTGGACAGAGCAATCAGCCCCAGCATTTT
CSATSGQSNQPQHF
>TRBV3-1|16|TRBD1|few|TRBJ1-2
TGTGCCAGCAGCCCGACGAACAGGGGGCGCGGGTATGGCTACACCTTC
CASSPTNRGRGYGYTF
>TRBV5-1|11|-|-|TRBJ1-2
TGCGCCAGCGGGCAGAACTATGGCTACACCTTC
CASGQNYGYTF
>TRBV25-1|15|-|-|TRBJ2-6
TGTGCCAGCAGTTTTGAGGACCCTGGGGCCAACGTCCTGACTTTC
CASSFEDPGANVLTF